Below are 15 T cell receptor beta chains sequenced from a single sample in a study of T cell repertoires in cytomegalovirus infection. These receptors' antigens are unknown. TCRdb processed the reads anew with MiXCR; each CDR3 protein has one entry. The data hold 90,000 to 110,000 distinct CDR3 sequences, with around 31% observed a single time. Source: CD8+ T cells from cultured PBMCs, taken from culture after CMV antigen stimulation. These receptor sequences come from a human donor in good health (CMV status not recorded). Some clones in this sample may be carry-over from other donors' samples.

This clonotype has just one count. This chain links TRBV6-5 with TRBJ2-3; 11 nucleotides match TRBD2. V was pared by 2 bases and J by 2 bases, with 9 bases of the junction left unmatched. CDR1 and CDR2 from the germline V gene are MNHEY and SVGAGI. The CDR3 consists of 18 residues. CDR3 sequence (DNA): TGTGCCAGCAGTTACCCCGCGACTAGCGGGATATCCACAGATACGCAGTATTTT. Translating gives CASSYPATSGISTDTQYF.

The V and J genes are TRBV4-2 and TRBJ1-6; 7 bases match TRBD1. The V segment lost 3 bases and the J segment 7 bases; nucleotides outside the gene matches: 9. This CDR3 region has 16 residues. CDR1 is LGHNA and CDR2 is YNFKEQ in the germline V gene. Written as DNA, the CDR3 is TGTGCCAGCAGCCAGGGGGACAGCTCAAGAAATTCACCCCTCCACTTT. Translated: CASSQGDSSRNSPLHF.

This clonotype was seen many times. The chain combines TRBV11-3 with TRBJ2-5, with D perhaps TRBD1 or TRBD2 (5 bases each). CDR1 SGHNT and CDR2 YENEEA come from the germline V gene. The V gene lost 5 bases and the J gene lost 5 bases, with 6 bases spanning the gap. The length of the CDR3 is 11 residues. CDR3 residues: CASSEGETQYF. The CDR3 bases are TGTGCCAGCAGCGAGGGGGAGACCCAGTACTTC.

Only a few counts were recorded for this clonotype. The V and J genes are TRBV4-1 and TRBJ2-2; no clear D. The length of the CDR3 is 14 residues. Per germline, CDR1 MGHRA and CDR2 YSYEKL. The V gene lost 0 bases and the J gene lost 4 bases, with 6 bases spanning the gap. The CDR3 DNA reads TGCGCCAGCAGCCAAGATTTATTCACCGGGGAGCTGTTTTTT. Translation: CASSQDLFTGELFF.

V is TRBV6-2 or TRBV6-3 and J is TRBJ1-3; TRBD1 is a possible D gene (6 bases). Germline loops: CDR1 MNHEY, CDR2 SVGEGT. The CDR3 has 17 amino acids. With 2 bases removed from V and 0 bases from J, the gap between germline ends came to 14 bases. This chain's CDR3 is CASSYNPTGDSGNTIYF. In DNA form, the CDR3 reads TGTGCCAGCAGTTACAATCCGACAGGCGACTCTGGAAACACCATATATTTT.

V gene TRBV7-9 combines with J gene TRBJ1-1; D is uncertain. CDR3 size: 12 residues. CDR1 is SEHNR, CDR2 FQNEAQ, per germline (reference sequence). Trimming removed 10 bases at V and 4 bases at J, with 13 bases between. CDR3 residues: CAIEGVSTEAFF. The CDR3 nucleotides read TGTGCCATAGAGGGAGTAAGCACTGAAGCTTTCTTT.

The chain has TRBV5-1 and TRBJ2-1; 7 nucleotides line up with TRBD2. The length of the CDR3 is 13 residues. V was clipped by 8 bases and J by 4 bases; unmatched bases: 6. CDR1 and CDR2 from the germline V gene are SGHRS and YFSETQ. CDR3 sequence reads: CASRAGDYNEQFF. The CDR3 DNA reads as TGCGCCAGTCGCGCGGGGGATTACAATGAGCAGTTCTTC.

This clonotype showed up just a few times. CDR3 loop: CASSHPPGYEQFF. The DNA of the CDR3 is TGCGCCAGCAGCCATCCCCCTGGGTATGAGCAGTTCTTC. J is TRBJ2-1 and V is TRBV4-1; D unclear. V was cut by 3 bases and J by 8 bases, with 11 bases left in between. This CDR3 is built from 13 residues. Germline V gene lookup returns CDR1 MGHRA and CDR2 YSYEKL.

This clonotype appeared many times. The chain combines TRBV7-8 with TRBJ2-7, with 10 nucleotides matching TRBD1. The CDR3 has 15 residues. Per the germline V gene, CDR1 is SGHVS and CDR2 is FQNEAQ. Trimming removed 1 base from V and 2 bases from J; junction bases left unmatched: 2. The CDR3 here is CASSLGDRGPYEQYF. As DNA, the CDR3 is TGTGCCAGCAGCTTAGGGGACAGGGGACCCTACGAGCAGTACTTC.

The table lists this clonotype with a few counts. The chain recombines TRBV2 with TRBJ2-7; 7 bases line up with TRBD1. This CDR3 has 14 amino acids. Germline CDR1 and CDR2: SNHLY and FYNNEI. After removal of 2 bases from V and 1 base from J, the junction contained 2 bases not matched to a gene. The CDR3 region is CASSEKGASYEQYF. The CDR3 DNA sequence: TGTGCCAGCAGTGAAAAGGGGGCATCCTACGAGCAGTACTTC.

This clonotype occurred many times. The V and J genes are TRBV12-3 or TRBV12-4 and TRBJ2-1; perhaps TRBD2 as D (6 bases). Trimming removed 4 bases from V and 8 bases from J, with 21 bases in between. This CDR3 contains 16 residues. CDR3 region: CASSSGTGRFLDEQFF. The CDR3 region has the DNA TGTGCCAGCAGTTCAGGGACGGGGAGGTTCTTGGATGAGCAGTTCTTC.

The chain recombines TRBV6-6 with TRBJ2-3, with 8 bases aligning to TRBD2. Germline assignment: CDR1 MNHNY and CDR2 SVGAGI (reference sequence). CDR3 length equals 17 residues. The ends lost 0 bases at V and 2 bases at J; junction bases unmatched: 7. Here the CDR3 reads CASSYSGGRGVTDTQYF. The CDR3 region has the DNA TGTGCCAGCAGTTACTCGGGGGGGCGGGGGGTCACAGATACGCAGTATTTT.

This chain connects TRBV5-1 to TRBJ1-1; TRBD1 matches at 7 bases. V shed 5 bases and J 5 bases; nucleotides not matched to a gene: 12. Germline loops: CDR1 SGHRS, CDR2 YFSETQ. The CDR3 has 15 amino acids. CDR3 amino acids: CASSFAARGLTEAFF. The CDR3 DNA is TGCGCCAGCAGTTTTGCTGCCAGGGGGTTAACTGAAGCTTTCTTT.

This clonotype was found a few times. The chain carries TRBV11-3 and TRBJ1-1; D remains unclear. The length of the CDR3 is 14 residues. Deletions cut 3 bases from V and 6 bases from J, with 14 bases between. Germline V gives CDR1 SGHNT, CDR2 YENEEA. The CDR3 reads CASSLSSMGSEAFF. For the CDR3, the DNA is TGTGCCAGCAGCTTGTCCTCTATGGGGTCTGAAGCTTTCTTT.

This clonotype has only a few counts. The chain is built from TRBV4-1 and TRBJ1-1; D is unresolved. CDR1 and CDR2 from the germline V gene are MGHRA and YSYEKL. The CDR3 extends over 13 amino acids. Trimming pared 0 bases from V and 6 bases from J, leaving 8 bases between. The CDR3 is CASSQEDWPEAFF. The CDR3, as DNA: TGCGCCAGCAGCCAAGAAGACTGGCCTGAAGCTTTCTTT.